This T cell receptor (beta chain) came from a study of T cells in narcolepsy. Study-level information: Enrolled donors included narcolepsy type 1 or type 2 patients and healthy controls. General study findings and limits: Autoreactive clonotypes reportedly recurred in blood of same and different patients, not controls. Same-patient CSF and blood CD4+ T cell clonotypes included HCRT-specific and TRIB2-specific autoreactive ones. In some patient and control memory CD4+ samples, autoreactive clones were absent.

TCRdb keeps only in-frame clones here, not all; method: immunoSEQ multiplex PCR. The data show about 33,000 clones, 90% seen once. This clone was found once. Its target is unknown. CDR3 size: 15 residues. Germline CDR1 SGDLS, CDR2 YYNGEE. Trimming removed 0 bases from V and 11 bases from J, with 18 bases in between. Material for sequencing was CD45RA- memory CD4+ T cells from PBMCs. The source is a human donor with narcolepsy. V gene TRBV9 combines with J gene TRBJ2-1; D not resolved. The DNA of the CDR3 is TGTGCCAGCAGCGTAGAAGTAGACCCTACATTACAGCAGTTCTTC. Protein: CASSVEVDPTLQQFF.